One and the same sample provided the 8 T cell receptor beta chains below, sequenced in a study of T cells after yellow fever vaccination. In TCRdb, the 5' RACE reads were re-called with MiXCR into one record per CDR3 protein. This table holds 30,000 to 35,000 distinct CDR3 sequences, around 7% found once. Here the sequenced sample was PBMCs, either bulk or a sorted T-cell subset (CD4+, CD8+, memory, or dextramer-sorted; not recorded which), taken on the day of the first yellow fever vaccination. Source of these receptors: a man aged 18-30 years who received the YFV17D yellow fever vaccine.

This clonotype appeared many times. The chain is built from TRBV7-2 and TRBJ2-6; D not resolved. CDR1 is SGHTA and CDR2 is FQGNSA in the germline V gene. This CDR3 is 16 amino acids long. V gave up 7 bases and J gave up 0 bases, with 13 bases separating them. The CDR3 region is CASTPQSASGANVLTF. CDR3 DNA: TGTGCCAGCACCCCGCAGTCGGCCTCTGGGGCCAACGTCCTGACTTTC.

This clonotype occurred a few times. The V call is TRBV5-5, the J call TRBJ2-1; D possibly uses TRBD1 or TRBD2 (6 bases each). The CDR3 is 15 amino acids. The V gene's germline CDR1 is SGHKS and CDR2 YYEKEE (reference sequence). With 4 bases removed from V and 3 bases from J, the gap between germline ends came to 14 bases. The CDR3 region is CASSTGANLYNEQFF. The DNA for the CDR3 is TGTGCCAGCAGCACGGGGGCTAACCTCTACAATGAGCAGTTCTTC.

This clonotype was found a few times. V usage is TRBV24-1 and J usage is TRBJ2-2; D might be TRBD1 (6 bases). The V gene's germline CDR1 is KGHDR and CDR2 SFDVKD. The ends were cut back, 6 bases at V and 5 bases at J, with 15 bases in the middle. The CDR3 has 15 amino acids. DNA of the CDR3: TGTGCCACCAGTACGATGTTACAGGGAACCGGGGAGCTGTTTTTT. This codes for CATSTMLQGTGELFF.

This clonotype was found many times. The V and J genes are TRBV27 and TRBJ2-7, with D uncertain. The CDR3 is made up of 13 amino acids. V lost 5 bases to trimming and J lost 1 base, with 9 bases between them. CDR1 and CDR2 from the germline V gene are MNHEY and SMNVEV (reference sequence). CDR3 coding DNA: TGTGCCAGCAGTCACGGGCCATCCTACGAGCAGTACGTC. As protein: CASSHGPSYEQYV.

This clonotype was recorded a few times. As DNA, the CDR3 is TGTGCCACCAGTGATCGAGGGACAGGGAAAGGCTACACCTTC. Protein product: CATSDRGTGKGYTF. V gene TRBV24-1 combines with J gene TRBJ1-2; 9 positions match TRBD1. This CDR3 is 14 amino acids long. Germline V gene sequence: CDR1 KGHDR, CDR2 SFDVKD. J gave up 8 bases and V 3 bases, and 6 bases lay outside the gene matches.

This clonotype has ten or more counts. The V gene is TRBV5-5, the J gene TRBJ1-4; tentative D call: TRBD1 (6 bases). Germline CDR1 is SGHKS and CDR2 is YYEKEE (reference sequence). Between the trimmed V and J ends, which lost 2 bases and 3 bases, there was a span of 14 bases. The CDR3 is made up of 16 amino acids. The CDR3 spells CASSFGQPGANEKLFF. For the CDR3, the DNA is TGTGCCAGCAGCTTTGGACAGCCTGGGGCTAATGAAAAACTGTTTTTT. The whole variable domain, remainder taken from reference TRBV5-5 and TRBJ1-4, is DAGVTQSPTHLIKTRGQQVTLRCSPISGHKSVSWYQQVLGQGPQFIFQYYEKEERGRGNFPDRFSARQFPNYSSELNVNALLLGDSALYLCASSFGQPGANEKLFFGSGTQLSVL.

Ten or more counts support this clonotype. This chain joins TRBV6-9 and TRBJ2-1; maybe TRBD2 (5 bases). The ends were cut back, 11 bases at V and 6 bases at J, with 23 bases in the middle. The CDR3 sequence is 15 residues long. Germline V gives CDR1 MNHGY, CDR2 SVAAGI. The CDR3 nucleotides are TGTGCCTACCATATTGGTCCGAGGGCTTGCAATGAGCAGTTCTTC. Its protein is CAYHIGPRACNEQFF.

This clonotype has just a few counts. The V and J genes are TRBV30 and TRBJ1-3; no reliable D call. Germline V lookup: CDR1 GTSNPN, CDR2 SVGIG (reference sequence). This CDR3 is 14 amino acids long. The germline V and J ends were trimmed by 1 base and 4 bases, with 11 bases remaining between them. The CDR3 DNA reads TGTGCCTGGAGTGCTTGGTCAGTCGGAAACACCATATATTTT. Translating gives CAWSAWSVGNTIYF.